The clone carrying this T cell receptor (beta chain) has only a few counts. Antigen specificity is unknown. Gene names are the mouse ones. From the germline J gene comes the end of the CDR3, since the read stops 4 residues before it. Reverse transcription of extracted RNA yielded cDNA, which provided the sequencing template. This table comes from immunoSEQ multiplex PCR, and its TCRdb copy is limited to in-frame clones, with some not included. This sample has approximately 280,000 clones, each found more than once. Researchers sorted pooled cutaneous lymph node cells on the basis of CD4, CD8alpha, NKG2D, NKG2ACE and other markers. These data originate in a study of CD8+ T cells in alopecia areata. Study details: Grafted skin came from C3H/HeJ donors with spontaneous alopecia (about 6-12 months old) and was placed on roughly 6-11-week-old female C3H/HeJ mice.

General observations from the study: Scalp specimens additionally yield sequences from normal skin's resident alphabeta T cells. Higher clonality and more expanded CD8+ clones appeared in lesional than normal scalp.

The CDR3 runs to 14 residues. The V end lost 1 base, the J end lost 3 bases, and 8 bases lay between the germline ends. The V gene's germline CDR1 is NSHNY and CDR2 SYGAGN. The chain carries TRBV13-1 and TRBJ2-1; a weak D match, TRBD1 (5 bases). The sequence came from a C3H/HeJ mouse with alopecia areata. Mouse strain MHC haplotype: H2-k. The material sequenced was CD4+ T cells sorted from a lymph node. The chain's CDR3 is CASSDQTVYAEQFF. CDR3 DNA (partial): TGTGCCAGCAGTGATCAGACAGTCTATGCT.